The text below deals with one T cell receptor beta chain. The data belong to a study of blood T cell repertoires in COVID-19. Turning to the study itself: The cDNA or gDNA used as material had been derived from T cells, B-cell-depleted T cells, or PBMCs.

Trimming stripped 5 bases from V and 8 bases from J, with 12 bases between. CDR3 length: 12 residues. Clones were sequenced by immunoSEQ multiplex PCR, and TCRdb holds only the in-frame ones, with some missing. The sample includes about 160,000 clones, 80% to 90% of them seen just once. This chain links TRBV12-3 or TRBV12-4 with TRBJ1-2; the D is unclear. Sequencing was performed on peripheral blood. This receptor was identified in a man aged 35 to 55 with acute or convalescent COVID-19. CDR3 sequence (DNA): TGTGCCAGCAGTCTCGGGAATTGGGGCTACACCTTC. Its protein is CASSLGNWGYTF.